This record concerns one TCR beta chain sequence. What it binds is unknown. This specimen belongs to a study of T cell repertoires in cytomegalovirus infection. Whole-study context: It was recently identified HLA-C-restricted and well-studied HLA-B-restricted CMV epitopes that the study used. Shared public TCR beta signatures pointed to both CMV infection and a matching HLA type.

The study's findings and limits: What dominated the ex vivo response were HLA-C-restricted CMV-specific TCR beta clonotypes. The cumulative frequency of public TCR beta families identified carriers of CMV plus the relevant HLA.

TCRdb re-derived calls from the reads in MiXCR, one entry per CDR3 protein. The sample yields fewer than 130,000 distinct CDR3 sequences, under 45% seen once. Trimming left V 3 bases short and J 9 bases short, with 8 bases between. The CDR3 has 11 amino acids. The origin of this receptor is a human donor in good health (CMV status not recorded). Some clones in this sample may be carry-over from other donors' samples. This chain links TRBV12-3 or TRBV12-4 with TRBJ1-2; D remains unclear. Sequences were derived from CD8+ T cells from cultured PBMCs, sampled from culture after CMV antigen stimulation. This chain's CDR3 is CASSLGSRYTF. The CDR3, as DNA: TGTGCCAGCAGTTTGGGGTCGCGCTACACCTTC.